A single sample is the source of the 31 T cell receptor beta chains below, sequenced in a study of cytomegalovirus exposure and HLA in healthy donors. The PCR employed 60 Vbeta primers together with 13 Jbeta primers. Generated by immunoSEQ multiplex PCR, the TCRdb table keeps only in-frame clones and is missing some. The sample consists of over 150,000 clones, more than 60% of them appearing once. The sequenced material came from PBMCs. The source of these receptors is a woman aged 55-70 years in good health and CMV-seropositive.

The CDR3 reads CASRTGTGNSPLHF. The DNA of the CDR3 is TGTGCCAGTAGGACCGGGACAGGGAATTCACCCCTCCACTTT. The V gene is TRBV19, the J gene TRBJ1-6; 9 nucleotides line up with TRBD1. This CDR3 has 14 residues. Unmatched junction bases numbered 4, after V lost 6 bases and J lost 7 bases. CDR1 and CDR2 (germline): LNHDA, SQIVND (reference sequence).

The chain uses TRBV19 and TRBJ2-2; D not certain. Germline V gene data show CDR1 as LNHDA and CDR2 as SQIVND (reference sequence). V was shortened by 7 bases and J by 2 bases, with 17 bases between the two germline ends. CDR3 length equals 16 residues. The CDR3 sequence: CASTSGDTRNTGELFF. The CDR3 nucleotides are TGTGCCAGTACCTCTGGAGATACCAGAAACACCGGGGAGCTGTTTTTT.

The gene calls are TRBV6-5 and TRBJ2-2; 7 nucleotides line up with TRBD2. CDR1 and CDR2 from the germline V gene are MNHEY and SVGAGI. This CDR3 has 15 residues. The V segment lost 10 bases and the J segment 0 bases; nucleotides outside the gene matches: 8. CDR3 in amino acids: CATRWGLTNTGELFF. The CDR3 bases are TGTGCCACTCGGTGGGGACTAACGAACACCGGGGAGCTGTTTTTT.

CDR3 protein: CASSFGLAGVNEQFF. The CDR3 DNA sequence: TGCGCCAGCAGCTTTGGACTAGCGGGAGTGAATGAGCAGTTCTTC. The rearrangement uses TRBV5-1 and TRBJ2-1, with 13 bases identical to TRBD2. J lost 7 bases, V lost 2 bases, and 3 bases had no gene match. This CDR3 spans 15 amino acids. Germline values: CDR1 SGHRS, CDR2 YFSETQ. The whole variable domain, remainder taken from reference TRBV5-1 and TRBJ2-1, is KAGVTQTPRYLIKTRGQQVTLSCSPISGHRSVSWYQQTPGQGLQFLFEYFSETQRNKGNFPGRFSGRQFSNSRSEMNVSTLELGDSALYLCASSFGLAGVNEQFFGPGTRLTVL.

The chain combines TRBV28 with TRBJ2-3; D is uncertain. The germline V gene encodes CDR1 MDHEN and CDR2 SYDVKM. CDR3 length: 11 residues. Trimming cost V 6 bases and J 2 bases, with 3 bases left between them. This CDR3 reads CASSFTDTQYF. CDR3 bases: TGTGCCAGCAGCTTCACAGATACGCAGTATTTT.

The J gene is TRBJ1-2, the V gene TRBV30; D uncertain. The germline CDR1 and CDR2 sequences are GTSNPN and SVGIG (reference sequence). The germline V and J ends were trimmed by 0 bases and 6 bases, with 11 bases remaining between them. The CDR3 is 13 residues long. The CDR3 DNA follows: TGTGCCTGGAGTGTACGGCGGGCCGATGGCTACACCTTC. Protein sequence: CAWSVRRADGYTF.

This clone was seen more than once but under ten times. V is TRBV6-1 and J is TRBJ1-6; D unclear. Germline lookup yields CDR1 MNHNS and CDR2 SASEGT. V lost 2 bases, J lost 3 bases, and 8 bases lay in between. This CDR3 has 15 residues. CDR3 loop: CASSERHLYNSPLHF. The CDR3 DNA sequence: TGTGCCAGCAGTGAACGACACCTCTATAATTCACCCCTCCACTTT.

The chain is built from TRBV9 and TRBJ2-1; TRBD2 aligns across 8 bases. This CDR3 spans 14 amino acids. Germline values: CDR1 SGDLS, CDR2 YYNGEE. V gave up 2 bases and J gave up 4 bases; unmatched junction bases: 2. CDR3 sequence (DNA): TGTGCCAGCAGCGTCAGCGGGAGTTACAATGAGCAGTTCTTC. This sequence encodes CASSVSGSYNEQFF.

The chain employs TRBV30 and TRBJ2-7, with D possibly matching TRBD1 (6 bases). V was pared by 2 bases and J by 6 bases, with 14 bases between. Germline CDR1 is GTSNPN and CDR2 is SVGIG (reference sequence). The CDR3 totals 13 residues. This CDR3 is CAWSPSTGFEQYF. CDR3 DNA: TGTGCCTGGAGTCCCAGCACAGGGTTCGAGCAGTACTTC.

The rearrangement joins TRBV19 to TRBJ1-5; 9 bases agree with TRBD1. CDR3 length equals 16 residues. The trim removed 5 bases at V and 0 bases at J, leaving 5 bases unmatched. Looked up from germline, CDR1 is LNHDA and CDR2 is SQIVND (reference sequence). CDR3 residues: CASSAGTGNSNQPQHF. Written as DNA, the CDR3 is TGTGCCAGTAGTGCCGGGACAGGGAATAGCAATCAGCCCCAGCATTTT.

This clone came up a few times. The V gene is TRBV11-3, the J gene TRBJ2-3; tentative D call: TRBD2 (5 bases). Germline CDR1 and CDR2: SGHNT and YENEEA. The CDR3 length is 14 residues. Trimming cost V 3 bases and J 9 bases, with 16 bases left between them. The CDR3 region is CASSFQPSSSTQYF. CDR3 coding DNA: TGTGCCAGCAGCTTTCAACCTAGCAGTTCGACGCAGTATTTT.

The chain recombines TRBV2 with TRBJ1-5, with a tentative D call TRBD1 (5 bases). Trimming shortened V by 4 bases and J by 5 bases, and 15 bases separated the two germline ends. The CDR3 is 15 residues long. Germline V gene data show CDR1 as SNHLY and CDR2 as FYNNEI. CDR3 bases: TGTGCCAGCAGTGGCGGGGCCTTCGCGGATCAGCCCCAGCATTTT. The encoded protein is CASSGGAFADQPQHF.

The rearrangement joins TRBV5-1 to TRBJ2-7, with 9 bases aligning to TRBD1. J lost 0 bases, V lost 5 bases, and 6 bases had no gene match. Germline-derived CDR1 and CDR2 are SGHRS and YFSETQ. The CDR3 extends over 15 amino acids. CDR3 amino acids: CASRLGTGISYEQYF. CDR3 nucleotides: TGCGCCAGCAGACTCGGGACAGGGATCTCCTACGAGCAGTACTTC.

V is TRBV6-5 and J is TRBJ2-5; 11 nucleotides agree with TRBD2. The CDR3 covers 16 residues. From germline, CDR1 is MNHEY and CDR2 SVGAGI. Trimming cost V 2 bases and J 7 bases; bases outside gene matches: 9. CDR3 in amino acids: CASSYGIAGGRVTQYF. The CDR3 DNA reads TGTGCCAGCAGTTACGGAATAGCGGGAGGGAGGGTGACCCAGTACTTC.

The chain recombines TRBV27 with TRBJ1-5, with no clear D. The CDR3 is made up of 12 amino acids. Trimming left V 6 bases short and J 6 bases short, with 9 bases between. Germline lookup yields CDR1 MNHEY and CDR2 SMNVEV (reference sequence). CDR3 protein: CASSPIGQPQHF. As DNA, the CDR3 is TGTGCCAGCAGCCCCATCGGTCAGCCCCAGCATTTT.

The CDR3 loop reads CASSQGGGETQYF. In DNA form, the CDR3 reads TGCGCCAGCAGCCAAGGAGGGGGAGAGACCCAGTACTTC. The chain couples TRBV4-3 to TRBJ2-5; perhaps TRBD1 as D (6 bases). Germline CDR1 reads LGHNA; CDR2 reads YSLEER. This CDR3 is 13 amino acids long. V gave up 1 base and J gave up 4 bases, with 7 bases separating them.

The chain carries TRBV6-6 and TRBJ2-7; 9 bases agree with TRBD1. Trimming cost V 8 bases and J 5 bases; bases outside gene matches: 7. This CDR3 spans 13 amino acids. CDR1 is MNHNY and CDR2 is SVGAGI in the germline V gene (reference sequence). The CDR3 DNA is TGTGCCAGCGAGGGACAGGGTGGAAACGAGCAGTACTTC. It codes for CASEGQGGNEQYF.

CDR3 nucleotides: TGTGCCAGCAGCTTGAGGTTGACAGGTTCCTATAGCAATCAGCCCCAGCATTTT. It yields the protein CASSLRLTGSYSNQPQHF. The V call is TRBV5-4, the J call TRBJ1-5; TRBD1 is a possible D gene (6 bases). V lost 1 base and J lost 0, with 17 bases in between. Germline CDR1 reads SGHNT; CDR2 reads YYREEE (reference sequence). The CDR3 extends over 18 amino acids.

This clone appeared a few times. The chain joins TRBV28 to TRBJ1-5; D is perhaps TRBD1 (6 bases). CDR1 is MDHEN, CDR2 SYDVKM, per germline. CDR3 size: 16 residues. V lost 6 bases and J 1 base, leaving 16 bases between the germline ends. The CDR3 nucleotides are TGTGCCAGCAGCTTGCCCCGGGACATAAGCAATCAGCCCCAGCATTTT. The encoded protein is CASSLPRDISNQPQHF.

This clone was found a few times. The V gene is TRBV29-1, the J gene TRBJ2-1; 11 bases are a match to TRBD2. Germline V gene data show CDR1 as SQVTM and CDR2 as ANQGSEA. There are 18 residues in the CDR3. The V gene end was trimmed by 5 bases and the J gene end by 5 bases; junction bases not matched to a gene: 17. CDR3 amino acids: CSVSEGDSGRARHNEQFF. CDR3 sequence (DNA): TGCAGCGTTTCGGAAGGGGATAGCGGGAGGGCTAGACACAATGAGCAGTTCTTC.

This rearrangement joins TRBV29-1 to TRBJ1-1; no firm D call. V lost 5 bases and J 4 bases, leaving 5 bases between the germline ends. The CDR3 sequence is 10 residues long. Germline V gene sequence: CDR1 SQVTM, CDR2 ANQGSEA. The DNA for the CDR3 is TGCAGCGTTCGCGGCACTGAAGCTTTCTTT. Encoded protein: CSVRGTEAFF.

The chain has TRBV27 and TRBJ2-5, with 10 bases that match TRBD2. The end of the DNA aligns better with TRBJ2-7, so the J call may be wrong. CDR1 is MNHEY and CDR2 is SMNVEV in the germline V gene (reference sequence). CDR3 length: 16 residues. The DNA for the CDR3 is TGTGCCAGCAGACCACTCAACCTAGCGGGGGCTCACGAGCAGTACTTC. This gives the protein CASRPLNLAGAHEQYF.

The rearrangement links TRBV6-5 to TRBJ1-4, with no clear D. The CDR3 length is 16 residues. Germline V lookup: CDR1 MNHEY, CDR2 SVGAGI. Trimming took 2 bases from V and 7 from J, leaving 17 bases between them. CDR3 sequence reads: CASSYTVWAQGEKLFF. The CDR3, as DNA: TGTGCCAGCAGTTACACCGTTTGGGCGCAAGGTGAAAAACTGTTTTTT.

The V call is TRBV13, the J call TRBJ2-7; the D is unclear. Germline loops: CDR1 PRHDT, CDR2 FYEKMQ (reference sequence). This CDR3 contains 13 residues. The germline V and J ends were trimmed by 3 bases and 0 bases, with 6 bases remaining between them. The CDR3 reads CASSLVSSYEQYF. The CDR3 coding sequence is TGTGCCAGCAGCTTGGTTAGCTCCTACGAGCAGTACTTC.

This clone was detected once. The chain joins TRBV5-1 to TRBJ2-1, with 12 bases aligning to TRBD2. The CDR3 spans 15 residues. The J segment lost 4 bases and the V segment lost 1 base, leaving 0 bases of the junction unmatched. The V gene's germline CDR1 is SGHRS and CDR2 YFSETQ. Here the CDR3 DNA reads TGCGCCAGCAGCTTGACTAGCGGGGGGTACAATGAGCAGTTCTTC. It translates to CASSLTSGGYNEQFF.

The chain joins TRBV4-3 to TRBJ2-5; TRBD1 aligns across 11 bases. After removal of 1 base from V and 4 bases from J, the junction contained 8 bases not matched to a gene. The germline gives CDR1 LGHNA, CDR2 YSLEER. The CDR3 extends over 17 amino acids. The chain's CDR3 is CASSQAHQGTGGETQYF. CDR3 DNA: TGCGCCAGCAGCCAAGCTCACCAGGGGACAGGGGGAGAGACCCAGTACTTC.

In regard to this clone: This sample includes further DNA sequences coding for the same CDR3. The chain links TRBV29-1 to TRBJ1-1; D remains unclear. Germline lookup yields CDR1 SQVTM and CDR2 ANQGSEA. Trimming pared 0 bases from V and 4 bases from J, leaving 12 bases between. The CDR3 loop spans 14 amino acids. Here the CDR3 reads CSVEDRGYGTEAFF. CDR3 nucleotide sequence: TGCAGCGTTGAAGATCGGGGTTACGGCACTGAAGCTTTCTTT.

CDR3 residues: CASSHPSGTNTGELFF. CDR3 DNA sequence: TGCGCCAGCAGCCACCCTAGCGGGACGAACACCGGGGAGCTGTTTTTT. The chain has TRBV4-1 and TRBJ2-2, with 9 positions matching TRBD2. J gave up 0 bases and V 3 bases, and 2 bases lay outside the gene matches. From germline, CDR1 is MGHRA and CDR2 YSYEKL. The length of the CDR3 is 16 residues.

This clone was counted only a few times. The V call is TRBV19, the J call TRBJ2-5; D is uncertain. Germline V gives CDR1 LNHDA, CDR2 SQIVND (reference sequence). The V gene lost 7 bases and the J gene lost 0 bases, with 3 bases spanning the gap. The CDR3 has 11 amino acids. The CDR3 is CASTDQETQYF. DNA for the CDR3: TGTGCCAGTACAGACCAAGAGACCCAGTACTTC.

The V gene is TRBV5-6, the J gene TRBJ1-1; D perhaps matches TRBD1 (5 bases). This CDR3 is built from 15 residues. Trimming pared 0 bases from V and 2 bases from J, leaving 11 bases between. CDR1 and CDR2 (germline): SGHDT, YYEEEE. The CDR3 DNA reads as TGTGCCAGCAGCTTGGGGGGCAGAATTAACACTGAAGCTTTCTTT. The encoded protein is CASSLGGRINTEAFF.

This clone was counted a few times. The chain links TRBV6-4 to TRBJ2-7; D is undetermined. With 6 bases removed from V and 7 bases from J, the gap between germline ends came to 10 bases. Looked up from germline, CDR1 is MRHNA and CDR2 is SNTAGT. This CDR3 contains 11 residues. CDR3 bases: TGTGCCAGCAGATACCCTCGGGAGCAGTACTTC. Protein product: CASRYPREQYF.